This TCR beta chain was observed in a study of regulatory T cells in long-lasting Graves disease. Notes on the study in general: TRBV28 was favored in persistent disease, as were TRBJ1-2 and TRBJ2-5.

With respect to this clonotype: Its antigen is as yet unknown.

The TCR beta library used iRepertoire HTBI primers with Arm-PCR amplification of CDR3. MiXCR, applied by TCRdb to the multiplex PCR reads, yields one record per CDR3 protein. The top ten clones hold over 7.5% of a sample with roughly 410,000 distinct CDR3 sequences, 15% of them seen once. Stated time point: newly diagnosed GD, antithyroid drugs for less than 3 months. PBMC RNA served as the TCR library source. The CDR3 sequence is 13 residues long. The germline V and J ends were trimmed by 7 bases and 3 bases, with 16 bases remaining between them. CDR1 SQVTM and CDR2 ANQGSEA come from the germline V gene. These data were also filed under a second study, of T cells in Graves' hyperthyroidism and ophthalmopathy. From that study: Carried out on the TCR CDR3, a first-round RT-PCR used the HTBI primer set. Ophthalmopathy and stable hyperthyroidism were told apart by a 13 V-J model. Model-based prediction identified ophthalmopathy a median around 6.7 months prior to its onset.

Source: peripheral blood mononuclear cells (PBMCs), taken at new diagnosis, from a patient treated with antithyroid drugs. The chain combines TRBV29-1 with TRBJ2-7, with D maybe TRBD1 (6 bases). The sequence was obtained from a woman aged 40-49 years with Graves disease. As DNA, the CDR3 is TGCAGCGCCCGACAGGTCGACGACTACGAGCAGTACTTC. It codes for CSARQVDDYEQYF.